This entry features one T cell receptor beta chain sequence. This specimen belongs to a study of blood T cell repertoires in COVID-19. As processed by the authors: Amplification of reference gene primers provided the estimated nucleated cell counts. Sequenced by immunoSEQ multiplex PCR; TCRdb stores in-frame clones only, minus some. V and J calls and clone size are given by that table; D and trimming were obtained from the DNA. The repertoire holds 200,000 or so clones, roughly 80% seen once, with 3% to 3.5% in the top ten. V was pared by 0 bases and J by 6 bases, with 7 bases of the junction left unmatched. This CDR3 is built from 16 residues. Germline V gives CDR1 MNHEY, CDR2 SVGAGI.

Sequenced: peripheral blood. This chain joins TRBV6-5 and TRBJ2-5; TRBD1 matches at 10 bases. This receptor was taken from a young woman who had recovered from COVID-19. The CDR3 sequence: CASSYSRTGGLQTQYF. The DNA of the CDR3 is TGTGCCAGCAGTTACTCTAGGACAGGGGGATTACAGACCCAGTACTTC.